This is a list of T cell receptor beta chains from one sample in a study of shared clonotypes between healthy human individuals. Sequenced by immunoSEQ multiplex PCR; TCRdb stores in-frame clones only, minus some. The sample records about 2 million clones, 85% to 95% being singletons. Sequenced sample: naive CD4+ T cells sorted from blood. These receptors came from a man aged 18-30 years in good health. Both conserved end residues are part of each CDR3. The order of the fields is V gene, CDR3 protein.

>TRBV10-3
CAITSAPNTEQYF
>TRBV5-1
CASSLASGASYNEQFF
>TRBV6-5
CASSYSRQGHTEAFF
>TRBV6-1
CASMFTNTEAFF
>TRBV5-4
CASSPGQGDYGYTF
>TRBV25-1
CASSSTLGEQFF
>TRBV11-2
CASSLALSREETQYF
>TRBV30
CAWSVRRANEKLFF
>TRBV6-5
CASNPTGEVEKLFF
>TRBV7-9
CASSLLAYNEQFF
>TRBV7-2
CASSFGLQGGQYF
>TRBV7-8
CASSLGGGQGNYGYTF
>TRBV30
CAWSGPGRETQYF
>TRBV5-6
CASSPSWGRDTQYF
>TRBV25-1
CASSEFGGGNEKLFF
>TRBV19
CASSMGPGANTGELFF
>TRBV5-5
CASSPTWGWEAFF
>TRBV5-4
CASSLVGRLNEQFF
>TRBV5-4
CASSFARTGYTEAFF
>TRBV2
CASSTQGLGEKLFF
>TRBV27
CASKRQGTNEKLFF
>TRBV4-1
CASSQDPAPIRSTDTQYF
>TRBV30
CAWSPRGGGPRETQYF
>TRBV7-8
CASSIDGQSGGYTF
>TRBV6-5
CASRHTGLSTDTQYF
>TRBV7-9
CAIREVGQFF
>TRBV30
CAWDRVRSPLHF
>TRBV7-9
CASSLRRGPTNEKLFF
>TRBV10-3
CAIGTGMGTEAFF
>TRBV7-8
CASSFGTMNTEAFF
>TRBV9
CASSVGADSYEQYF
>TRBV5-1
CASSWGDGGYGYTF
>TRBV28
CASSLVGGPYEQYF
>TRBV7-2
CASSQLGTVAYEQYF
>TRBV19
CASRIVGTGELFF
>TRBV30
CAWQGAHYGYTF
>TRBV19
CASSISGELFF
>TRBV29-1
CSASDVAGGNTGELFF
>TRBV7-9
CASSRSGARGEAFF
>TRBV7-9
CASSPGQGAVTGELFF
>TRBV7-2
CASSLGRVGYGYTF
>TRBV10-3
CASRGWGEQYF
>TRBV4-1
CASSQESMGRGTEAFF
>TRBV7-7
CASSLWSGSNTGELFF
>TRBV6-1
CASSEPDTQYF
>TRBV2
CAGGVGQETQYF
>TRBV19
CASSSHYGTGKDYGYTF
>TRBV27
CASHRGLGTDTQYF
>TRBV18
CASSDRGPTEAFF